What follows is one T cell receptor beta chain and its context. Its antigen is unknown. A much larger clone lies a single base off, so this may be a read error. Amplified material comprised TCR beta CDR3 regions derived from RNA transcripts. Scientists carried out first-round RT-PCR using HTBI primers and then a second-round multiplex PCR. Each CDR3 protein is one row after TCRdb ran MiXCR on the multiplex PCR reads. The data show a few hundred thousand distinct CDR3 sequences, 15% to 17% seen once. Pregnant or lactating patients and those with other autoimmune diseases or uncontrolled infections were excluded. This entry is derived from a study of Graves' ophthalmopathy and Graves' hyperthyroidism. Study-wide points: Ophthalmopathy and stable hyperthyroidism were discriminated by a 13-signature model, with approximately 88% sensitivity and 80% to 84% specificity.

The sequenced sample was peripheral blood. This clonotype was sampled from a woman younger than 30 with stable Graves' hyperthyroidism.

The DNA of the CDR3 is TGTGTCAGCAGACCGGGACCGGGAATCTCCGAGCAGTACTTC. Encoded protein: CVSRPGPGISEQYF. V is TRBV12-3 or TRBV12-4 and J is TRBJ2-7, with D perhaps being TRBD1 or TRBD2 (5 bases each). CDR3 length equals 14 residues.